Following are 17 T cell receptor beta chains from one sample sequenced in a study of control samples from healthy donors and cancer patients (dated by TCRdb to the early 2020s). Receptors were amplified or captured by the immunoSEQ multiplex PCR assay. Sourced from immuneACCESS, this table was stored by TCRdb with only in-frame sequences that have V and J called. A share of the clones is absent; for the studies checked, an unresolved V gene accounts for under half, and the remainder has no known explanation. The sample contains 100,000 to 150,000 clones, around 87% of them found a single time. The biggest ten clones account for 2.9% of the sample. Sequencing was carried out using blood. These receptors were taken from a man aged 55 to 70 in good health.

In this sample, this clone turned up a few times. The chain has TRBV7-2 and TRBJ2-3; 7 bases match TRBD2. The CDR3 covers 16 residues. The ends lost 5 bases at V and 0 bases at J; junction bases unmatched: 8. Germline values: CDR1 SGHTA, CDR2 FQGNSA. CDR3 bases: TGTGCCAGCAGCCCAAGCGGGACGACTAGCACAGATACGCAGTATTTT. Amino acid sequence: CASSPSGTTSTDTQYF.

The sample holds a few counts of this clone. The V call is TRBV19, the J call TRBJ2-2; D is possibly TRBD1 (5 bases). Per germline, CDR1 LNHDA and CDR2 SQIVND (reference sequence). Trimming stripped 5 bases from V and 0 bases from J, with 7 bases between. CDR3 size: 14 residues. The CDR3 reads CASSQGPNTGELFF. The DNA of the CDR3 is TGTGCCAGTAGTCAGGGCCCGAACACCGGGGAGCTGTTTTTT.

This chain joins TRBV6-5 and TRBJ2-3; TRBD2 matches at 11 bases. Germline CDR1 is MNHEY and CDR2 is SVGAGI. V trimming: 7 bases; J trimming: 6 bases; junction bases outside the gene matches: 9. The CDR3 spans 15 residues. The CDR3 region has the DNA TGTGCCAGCACCTACTCCGGGACTAGCGGCGATACGCAGTATTTT. Its protein product is CASTYSGTSGDTQYF.

The gene calls are TRBV28 and TRBJ1-4; a possible D gene is TRBD1 (6 bases). Trimming removed 6 bases at V and 0 bases at J, with 11 bases between. Germline-derived CDR1 and CDR2 are MDHEN and SYDVKM. This CDR3 has 15 residues. For the CDR3, the DNA is TGTGCCAGCAGCCCGGGGGGCTCAACTAATGAAAAACTGTTTTTT. It is translated as CASSPGGSTNEKLFF.

Only one count was recorded for this clone. The V gene is TRBV27, the J gene TRBJ1-6, with TRBD1 matching over 7 bases. V dropped 0 bases and J dropped 10; count of bases not matched to a gene: 6. The CDR3 is made up of 15 amino acids. Germline values: CDR1 MNHEY, CDR2 SMNVEV (reference sequence). Written as DNA, the CDR3 is TGTGCCAGCAGTTTATCCGGCAGGGGGATGTCACCCCTCCACTTT. Amino acids: CASSLSGRGMSPLHF.

J is TRBJ1-2 and V is TRBV28; no definite D call. The CDR3 consists of 15 residues. The V gene lost 8 bases and the J gene lost 5 bases, with 21 bases spanning the gap. CDR1 and CDR2 (germline): MDHEN, SYDVKM. The CDR3 reads CASDPRGSPMYGYTF. CDR3 in DNA: TGTGCCAGCGACCCCCGCGGGAGTCCGATGTATGGCTACACCTTC.

The chain combines TRBV27 with TRBJ1-5; perhaps TRBD1 as D (5 bases). CDR3 size: 15 residues. V was trimmed by 2 bases and J by 3 bases, leaving 11 bases between them. Germline V gene data show CDR1 as MNHEY and CDR2 as SMNVEV (reference sequence). As DNA, the CDR3 is TGTGCCAGCAGTTTAGGGCAGGGTATCAATCAGCCCCAGCATTTT. Its translation: CASSLGQGINQPQHF.

This chain uses TRBV18 with TRBJ1-3; 10 bases fit TRBD1. Germline V gene sequence: CDR1 KGHSH, CDR2 LQKENI. After removal of 5 bases from V and 0 bases from J, the junction contained 4 bases not matched to a gene. This CDR3 contains 16 residues. The CDR3: CASSLRTGGSGNTIYF. The CDR3 DNA reads as TGTGCCAGCTCATTGAGGACAGGGGGCTCTGGAAACACCATATATTTT.

The V and J genes are TRBV7-8 and TRBJ2-7; D call uncertain. Germline-derived CDR1 and CDR2 are SGHVS and FQNEAQ. Trimming shortened V by 1 base and J by 1 base, and 20 bases separated the two germline ends. This CDR3 contains 18 residues. In DNA form, the CDR3 reads TGTGCCAGCAGCTTAGTTTTACGGACCTTGACCTCATCCTACGAGCAGTACTTC. It specifies CASSLVLRTLTSSYEQYF.

The CDR3 loop reads CASRIYGQGVPGELFF. The CDR3 DNA reads as TGTGCCAGCAGGATATATGGACAGGGGGTCCCCGGGGAGCTGTTTTTT. The rearrangement links TRBV2 to TRBJ2-2; 10 bases map to TRBD1. Germline lookup yields CDR1 SNHLY and CDR2 FYNNEI. V was clipped by 6 bases and J by 6 bases; unmatched bases: 10. This CDR3 has 16 residues.

The chain links TRBV18 to TRBJ1-2; D gene ambiguous. CDR3 length: 14 amino acids. CDR1 is KGHSH, CDR2 LQKENI, per germline. The germline V and J ends were trimmed by 4 bases and 0 bases, with 9 bases remaining between them. The CDR3 is CASSLADTNYGYTF. The DNA for the CDR3 is TGTGCCAGCTCACTAGCCGACACTAACTATGGCTACACCTTC.

This clone was detected only once. The rearrangement uses TRBV3-1 (or the pseudogene TRBV3-2) and TRBJ1-6; D remains ambiguous. Germline V gives CDR1 LGHDT, CDR2 YNNKEL (reference sequence). The CDR3 is 13 residues long. Trimming pared 1 base from V and 9 bases from J, leaving 7 bases between. The CDR3, as DNA: TGTGCCAGCAGCCAAGTAAGCCTTTCACCCCTCCACTTT. Amino acids: CASSQVSLSPLHF.

This chain connects TRBV20-1 to TRBJ1-2, with no clear D. There are 11 residues in the CDR3. V was shortened by 7 bases and J by 2 bases, with 8 bases between the two germline ends. Germline CDR1 and CDR2: DFQATT and SNEGSKA (reference sequence). In nucleotides, the CDR3 is TGCAGTGTCTCGAGCAACTATGGCTACACCTTC. Its protein product is CSVSSNYGYTF.

The CDR3 nucleotides read TGTGCCAGCAGCGTGGGACCTAGCACAGATACGCAGTATTTT. This encodes CASSVGPSTDTQYF. This chain joins TRBV9 and TRBJ2-3; TRBD1 or TRBD2 may be the D gene (5 bases each). In germline, CDR1 is SGDLS, CDR2 YYNGEE. The length of the CDR3 is 14 residues. The V gene lost 2 bases and the J gene lost 0 bases, with 7 bases spanning the gap.

As concerns this clone: Additional DNA sequences in this sample encode the identical CDR3. The CDR3 is CASSSQGTTEAFF. The CDR3 bases are TGTGCCAGCAGCTCGCAGGGGACCACTGAAGCTTTCTTT. The chain is built from TRBV7-2 and TRBJ1-1; D may be TRBD1 (6 bases). Germline V gene data show CDR1 as SGHTA and CDR2 as FQGNSA. CDR3 length: 13 amino acids. Trimming removed 4 bases from V and 4 bases from J, with 10 bases in between.

V is TRBV7-9 and J is TRBJ1-4, with 7 nucleotides matching TRBD1. In germline, CDR1 is SEHNR, CDR2 FQNEAQ (reference sequence). V shed 5 bases, J shed 6 bases, and the junction held 9 bases outside the gene matches. The CDR3 runs to 15 residues. The CDR3 region is CASSPQTGRDEKLFF. In nucleotides, the CDR3 is TGTGCCAGCAGCCCGCAGACAGGGCGAGATGAAAAACTGTTTTTT.

This chain joins TRBV2 and TRBJ2-7; D gene unclear. The ends were cut back, 6 bases at V and 0 bases at J, with 15 bases in the middle. The CDR3 covers 15 residues. The germline V gene has CDR1 SNHLY and CDR2 FYNNEI. CDR3 region: CASRRSSFSSYEQYF. In DNA, the CDR3 is TGTGCCAGCAGGAGGAGCAGCTTTAGCTCCTACGAGCAGTACTTC.